This TCR beta chain is from a study of early T cells in non-severe SARS-CoV-2 infection. V lost 2 bases, J lost 6 bases, and 11 bases stayed unmatched. Looked up from germline, CDR1 is KGHDR and CDR2 is SFDVKD. The length of the CDR3 is 16 residues. This clonotype showed up many times. Unique molecular identifier tags were affixed to discrete cDNA molecules. Each CDR3 protein gets one entry after TCRdb re-called the 5' RACE reads with MiXCR. The data contain approximately 68,000 distinct CDR3 sequences, around a tenth of them singletons. The chain combines TRBV24-1 with TRBJ1-2; TRBD1 matches 7 bases. Sequenced here: whole blood, sampled at baseline. The TCR was taken from an adult who was a healthcare worker with PCR-confirmed SARS-CoV-2 infection or an uninfected control (not recorded which). The CDR3 coding sequence is TGTGCCACCAGTGATTCGCGGACAGGAGGGATCGATGGCTACACCTTC. This sequence encodes CATSDSRTGGIDGYTF.